This is a list of T cell receptor beta chains from one sample in a study of OX40 agonist ivuxolimab in advanced cancers. Only in-frame clones appear in the TCRdb table, and some are missing; sequencing was by immunoSEQ multiplex PCR. The data contain around 100,000 clones, around 90% of them singletons. This sample comprised CD4+ or CD8+ T cells sorted from blood, obtained in a trial of the OX40 agonist ivuxolimab. Receptors originate from an adult with an advanced solid tumor such as melanoma, head and neck, liver or kidney cancer. CDR3s include the opening cysteine and the closing phenylalanine or tryptophan. The D gene is left open where the match is weak. Where a row states a size, it is once, few, many or the class of an expanded clone; other rows omit it.

TRBJ2-7,TRBD1,TRBV5-4,-,CASSLQGAYEQYF,TGTGCCAGCAGCTTGCAGGGGGCCTACGAGCAGTACTTC
TRBJ2-3,TRBD2,TRBV30,-,CAWCLGGGTDTQYF,TGTGCCTGGTGCCTGGGGGGGGGTACAGATACGCAGTATTTT
TRBJ1-5,TRBD1,TRBV2,few,CASSPRQGQYSNQPQHF,TGTGCCAGCAGTCCCAGACAGGGACAGTATAGCAATCAGCCCCAGCATTTT
TRBJ2-1,-,TRBV5-1,-,CASSFSGTGWDEQFF,TGCGCCAGCAGCTTCAGCGGTACCGGGTGGGATGAGCAGTTCTTC
TRBJ1-3,-,TRBV6-1,few,CASSEEENTIYF,TGTGCCAGCAGTGAAGAAGAAAACACCATATATTTT
TRBJ2-1,TRBD2,TRBV5-4,-,CASSRGELAEFGYYNEQFF,TGTGCCAGCAGCCGAGGGGAACTAGCGGAGTTTGGGTATTACAATGAGCAGTTCTTC
TRBJ2-1,-,TRBV5-1,-,CASSLISGAPEQFF,TGCGCCAGCAGCTTGATCTCGGGGGCTCCTGAGCAGTTCTTC
TRBJ2-5,-,TRBV27,-,CASSWRVHETQYF,TGTGCCAGCAGTTGGAGGGTGCACGAGACCCAGTACTTC
TRBJ2-5,TRBD2,TRBV11-3,-,CASSSRGGGPQETQYF,TGTGCCAGCAGCTCAAGGGGCGGGGGGCCGCAAGAGACCCAGTACTTC
TRBJ2-5,-,TRBV13,-,CASSGGAARGTQYF,TGTGCCAGCAGCGGAGGGGCCGCCCGCGGGACCCAGTACTTC
TRBJ2-7,-,TRBV2,once,CASSDKGSYEQYF,TGTGCCAGCAGTGACAAGGGGAGTTACGAGCAGTACTTC
TRBJ1-4,-,TRBV30,-,CAWRTDRGELFF,TGTGCCTGGAGGACGGACCGGGGAGAACTGTTTTTT
TRBJ1-1,-,TRBV6-6,few,CASSFRTEAFF,TGTGCCAGCAGCTTCAGGACTGAAGCTTTCTTT
TRBJ1-2,-,TRBV6-1,-,CASSEPGVFGYTF,TGTGCCAGCAGTGAACCGGGGGTTTTTGGCTACACCTTC
TRBJ2-7,TRBD1,TRBV6-9,-,CASRRGLPYEQYF,TGTGCCAGCAGGAGGGGGCTCCCATACGAGCAGTACTTC
TRBJ2-1,TRBD2,TRBV6-4,-,CASSDSPSGSLGEQFF,TGTGCCAGCAGTGACTCGCCTAGCGGGAGTCTGGGTGAGCAGTTCTTC
TRBJ2-7,-,TRBV18,once,CASSPPFAGNSYEQYF,TGTGCCAGCTCACCACCGTTCGCGGGTAACTCCTACGAGCAGTACTTC
TRBJ2-7,-,TRBV6-1,-,CASSGGRVRYEQYF,TGTGCCAGCAGTGGGGGGCGGGTCCGTTACGAGCAGTACTTC
TRBJ2-1,-,TRBV7-7,-,CASSLTGQSYNEQFF,TGTGCCAGCAGCTTAACGGGACAATCCTACAATGAGCAGTTCTTC
TRBJ1-1,-,TRBV11-1,-,CASSFGGDTEAFF,TGTGCCAGCAGCTTCGGGGGGGACACTGAAGCTTTCTTT
TRBJ1-2,TRBD1,TRBV6-6,once,CAVGTGTGNGYTF,TGTGCCGTCGGTACGGGGACAGGCAATGGCTACACCTTC
TRBJ2-1,-,TRBV19,-,CASRHEGVGSEQFF,TGTGCCAGTAGGCACGAGGGAGTTGGGAGTGAGCAGTTCTTC
TRBJ2-1,TRBD1,TRBV10-3,-,CAIRGQGNEQFF,TGTGCCATCAGGGGACAGGGGAATGAGCAGTTCTTC
TRBJ1-4,-,TRBV5-6,-,CASSLGGGVGYEKLFF,TGTGCCAGCAGCTTGGGCGGCGGGGTAGGGTACGAAAAACTGTTTTTT
TRBJ1-2,-,TRBV11-2,-,CASSLGTYGYTF,TGTGCCAGCAGCTTAGGGACATATGGCTACACCTTC
TRBJ2-7,TRBD2,TRBV7-9,-,CASSERAGGFYEQYF,TGTGCCAGCAGCGAAAGGGCGGGAGGATTCTACGAGCAGTACTTC
TRBJ1-6,-,TRBV5-4,-,CASSRDPRDSPLHF,TGTGCCAGCAGCCGAGACCCCAGGGATTCACCCCTCCACTTT
TRBJ2-1,-,TRBV5-1,-,CASSLGADLRSSYNEQFF,TGCGCCAGCAGCTTGGGGGCAGACCTTCGGAGCTCCTACAATGAGCAGTTCTTC
TRBJ2-7,TRBD2,TRBV5-1,-,CASSPPMAGVSFEQYF,TGCGCCAGCAGCCCCCCGATGGCGGGAGTATCTTTCGAGCAGTACTTC
TRBJ2-1,-,TRBV5-3,few,CARSLAGREGLNSYNEQFF,TGTGCCAGAAGCTTGGCGGGCAGGGAAGGCCTCAATTCCTACAATGAGCAGTTCTTC
TRBJ1-4,-,TRBV6-1,-,CASITGATNEKLFF,TGTGCCAGCATCACCGGGGCAACTAATGAAAAACTGTTTTTT
TRBJ1-5,-,TRBV6-6,-,CASSYTQVDQPQHF,TGTGCCAGCAGTTATACCCAAGTAGATCAGCCCCAGCATTTT
TRBJ1-1,-,TRBV5-1,-,CASSLAGARSTEAFF,TGCGCCAGCAGCTTGGCCGGGGCGAGGAGCACTGAAGCTTTCTTT
TRBJ1-1,TRBD1,TRBV25-1,-,CASRARGPTEAFF,TGTGCCAGCAGAGCTAGGGGGCCCACTGAAGCTTTCTTT
TRBJ2-2,TRBD1,TRBV25-1,-,CASSAPTGTNTGELFF,TGTGCCAGCAGTGCCCCGACAGGGACGAACACCGGGGAGCTGTTTTTT
TRBJ2-7,-,TRBV19,-,CASSIRSGFGSYEQYF,TGTGCCAGCAGTATTCGTTCGGGATTCGGTTCCTACGAGCAGTACTTC
TRBJ2-7,TRBD1,TRBV28,once,CASSPGTESFEQYF,TGTGCCAGCAGTCCAGGGACAGAGTCCTTCGAGCAGTACTTC
TRBJ2-2,-,TRBV6-4,-,CASSVQYPGELFF,TGTGCCAGCAGTGTCCAATACCCCGGGGAGCTGTTTTTT
TRBJ2-1,-,TRBV6-1,-,CASKGARGVNEQFF,TGTGCCAGTAAAGGGGCTCGGGGAGTGAATGAGCAGTTCTTC
TRBJ2-4,-,TRBV7-9,-,CASSLGFGEAVQYF,TGTGCCAGCAGCTTAGGATTTGGGGAGGCCGTTCAGTACTTC
TRBJ1-1,-,TRBV5-4,few,CASSPFPSNTEAFF,TGTGCCAGCAGCCCCTTTCCGTCGAACACTGAAGCTTTCTTT